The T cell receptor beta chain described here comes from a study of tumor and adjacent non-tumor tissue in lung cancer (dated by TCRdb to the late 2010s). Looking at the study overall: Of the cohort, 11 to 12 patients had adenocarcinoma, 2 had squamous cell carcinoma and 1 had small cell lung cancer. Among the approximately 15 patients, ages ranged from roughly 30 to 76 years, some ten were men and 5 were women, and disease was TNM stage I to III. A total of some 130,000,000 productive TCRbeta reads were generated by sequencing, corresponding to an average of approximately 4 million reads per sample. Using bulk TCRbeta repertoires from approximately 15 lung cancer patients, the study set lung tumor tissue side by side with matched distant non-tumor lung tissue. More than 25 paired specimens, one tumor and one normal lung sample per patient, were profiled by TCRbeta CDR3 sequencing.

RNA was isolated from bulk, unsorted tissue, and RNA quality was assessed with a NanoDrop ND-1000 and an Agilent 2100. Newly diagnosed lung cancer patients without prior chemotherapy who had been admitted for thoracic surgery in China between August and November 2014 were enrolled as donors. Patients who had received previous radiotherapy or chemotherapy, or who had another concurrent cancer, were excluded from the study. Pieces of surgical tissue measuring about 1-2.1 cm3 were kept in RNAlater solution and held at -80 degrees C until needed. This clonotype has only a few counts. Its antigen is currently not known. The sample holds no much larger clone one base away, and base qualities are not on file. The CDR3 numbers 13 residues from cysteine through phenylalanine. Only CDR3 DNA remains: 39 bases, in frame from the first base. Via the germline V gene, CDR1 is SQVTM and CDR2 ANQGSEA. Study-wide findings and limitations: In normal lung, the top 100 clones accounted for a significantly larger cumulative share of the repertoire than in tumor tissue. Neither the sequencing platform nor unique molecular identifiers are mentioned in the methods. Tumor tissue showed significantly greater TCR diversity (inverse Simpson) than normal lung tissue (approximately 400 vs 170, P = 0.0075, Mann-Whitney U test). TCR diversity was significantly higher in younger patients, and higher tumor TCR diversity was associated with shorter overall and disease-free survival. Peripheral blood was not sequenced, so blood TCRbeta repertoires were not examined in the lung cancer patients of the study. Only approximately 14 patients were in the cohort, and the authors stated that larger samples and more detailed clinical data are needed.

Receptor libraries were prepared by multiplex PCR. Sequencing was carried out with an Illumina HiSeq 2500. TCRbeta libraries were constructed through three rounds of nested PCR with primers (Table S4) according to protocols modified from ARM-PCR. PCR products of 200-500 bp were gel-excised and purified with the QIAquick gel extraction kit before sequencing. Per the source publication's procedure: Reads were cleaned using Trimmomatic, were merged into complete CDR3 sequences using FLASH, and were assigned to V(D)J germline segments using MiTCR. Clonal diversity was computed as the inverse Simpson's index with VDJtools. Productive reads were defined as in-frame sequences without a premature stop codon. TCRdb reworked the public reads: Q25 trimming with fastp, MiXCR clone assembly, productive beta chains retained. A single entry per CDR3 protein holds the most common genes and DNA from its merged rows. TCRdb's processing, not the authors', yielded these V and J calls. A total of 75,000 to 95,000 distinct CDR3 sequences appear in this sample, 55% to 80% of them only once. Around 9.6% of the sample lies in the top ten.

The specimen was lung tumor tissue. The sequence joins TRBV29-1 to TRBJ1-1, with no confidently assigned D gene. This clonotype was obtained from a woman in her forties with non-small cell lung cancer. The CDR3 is CRVRGSADTEAFF. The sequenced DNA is TGCAGAGTAAGAGGATCCGCGGACACTGAAGCTTTCTTT. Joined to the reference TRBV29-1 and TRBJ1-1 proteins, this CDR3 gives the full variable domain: SAVISQKPSRDICQRGTSLTIQCQVDSQVTMMFWYRQQPGQSLTLIATANQGSEATYESGFVIDKFPISRPNLTFSTLTVSNMSPEDSSIYLCRVRGSADTEAFFGQGTRLTVV.